These 13 T cell receptor beta chains share one sample of origin, sequenced in a study of Ad26.COV2.S vaccination and SARS-CoV-2 variants (dated by TCRdb to about 2021). According to the study, the label for this sample's treatment or condition signals: about 20 received Ad26.COV2.S at low or high dose, single or two shots; roughly 5 received placebo; per-sample allocation not given. For vaccine and placebo recipients, the sequenced repertoires came from samples collected on day 63 after the first injection. Libraries were made using the immunoSEQ multiplex PCR assay. TCRdb mirrors the immuneACCESS table, restricted to in-frame sequences. Some clones are absent from its copies; in checked studies, under half trace to an unresolved V gene, and the reason for the others is unknown. A total of about 480,000 clones appear in this sample, around 85% of them only once. The ten largest clonotypes hold about 13% of the sample.

Sequencing used peripheral blood, obtained in a trial of Ad26.COV2.S vaccine versus placebo. All receptors come from a person aged 18-60 years who received the Ad26.COV2.S COVID-19 vaccine or a placebo.

The chain links TRBV6-2 or TRBV6-3 to TRBJ1-5; 7 bases match TRBD1. The CDR3 covers 16 residues. Trimming took 0 bases from V and 7 from J; bases not matched to a gene: 9. Germline CDR1 reads MNHEY; CDR2 reads SVGEGT. DNA of the CDR3: TGTGCCAGCAGTTACTCCCGTACAGGGGAGGGACAGCCCCAGCATTTT. Encoded protein: CASSYSRTGEGQPQHF.

The chain has TRBV28 and TRBJ1-1; 7 bases map to TRBD1. The CDR3 totals 15 residues. The J segment lost 8 bases and the V segment lost 5 bases, leaving 14 bases of the junction unmatched. CDR1 MDHEN and CDR2 SYDVKM come from the germline V gene. The DNA for the CDR3 is TGTGCCAGCAGTCCCCGGGACAGTGGGATCCCCGAAGCTTTCTTT. Translating it yields CASSPRDSGIPEAFF.

The J gene is TRBJ2-7, the V gene TRBV29-1, with D unclear. The CDR3 runs to 11 residues. V lost 2 bases, J lost 9 bases, and 11 bases lay in between. Looked up from germline, CDR1 is SQVTM and CDR2 is ANQGSEA. CDR3 sequence reads: CSVEYRAVQYF. CDR3 bases: TGCAGCGTTGAATATAGGGCTGTGCAGTACTTC.

This sequence joins TRBV14 and TRBJ1-1; unclear D gene. CDR1 is SGHDN, CDR2 FVKESK, per germline. The germline V and J ends were trimmed by 4 bases and 1 base, with 7 bases remaining between them. CDR3 size: 13 residues. This CDR3 reads CASSLTTNTEAFF. The CDR3 DNA reads TGTGCCAGCAGCCTTACAACGAACACTGAAGCTTTCTTT.

The chain combines TRBV19 with TRBJ2-2, with no clear D. Germline values: CDR1 LNHDA, CDR2 SQIVND (reference sequence). V lost 3 bases and J lost 3, with 11 bases in between. The CDR3 extends over 15 amino acids. CDR3 bases: TGTGCCAGTAGTATTACAGTTTTTGACACCGGGGAGCTGTTTTTT. Its translation is CASSITVFDTGELFF.

The rearrangement uses TRBV27 and TRBJ1-5, with D perhaps TRBD1 (6 bases). V was clipped by 4 bases and J by 7 bases, with 17 bases between them. CDR1 and CDR2 (germline): MNHEY, SMNVEV (reference sequence). The CDR3 is 15 residues long. The CDR3, as DNA: TGTGCCAGCAGTTCGCTACCTACAGGGACCCAGCCCCAGCATTTT. Its translation: CASSSLPTGTQPQHF.

This chain uses TRBV28 with TRBJ2-5; D is perhaps TRBD2 (6 bases). From germline, CDR1 is MDHEN and CDR2 SYDVKM. V was pared by 5 bases and J by 5 bases, with 18 bases between. The CDR3 length is 15 residues. In nucleotides, the CDR3 is TGTGCCAGCAGTCCCCCGGGACTGGCTAGGGAGACCCAGTACTTC. Protein: CASSPPGLARETQYF.

The chain links TRBV27 to TRBJ2-7, with no clear D. Germline loops: CDR1 MNHEY, CDR2 SMNVEV (reference sequence). V gave up 6 bases and J gave up 0 bases, with 12 bases separating them. This CDR3 region has 14 residues. CDR3 loop: CASSLREGSYEQYF. As DNA, the CDR3 is TGTGCCAGCAGCCTTAGGGAAGGCTCCTACGAGCAGTACTTC.

This rearrangement joins TRBV5-1 to TRBJ2-7; a weak D match, TRBD1 (6 bases). The V end was cut by 4 bases, the J end by 3 bases, with 20 bases between. Germline V gene sequence: CDR1 SGHRS, CDR2 YFSETQ. The CDR3 is 16 amino acids. The CDR3 protein is CASSREWTVSSYEQYF. The DNA of the CDR3 is TGCGCCAGCAGCCGAGAGTGGACAGTATCCAGCTACGAGCAGTACTTC.

The chain combines TRBV7-8 with TRBJ1-1; D gene unclear. Germline V gene sequence: CDR1 SGHVS, CDR2 FQNEAQ. V lost 1 base and J lost 1, with 13 bases in between. The CDR3 extends over 16 amino acids. The CDR3 loop is CASSLGAGFANTEAFF. The CDR3 DNA reads TGTGCCAGCAGCTTAGGGGCTGGCTTCGCGAACACTGAAGCTTTCTTT.

The chain employs TRBV19 and TRBJ1-2, with 8 positions matching TRBD1. Losses at the gene ends were 6 bases for V and 3 bases for J; bases not matched to a gene: 3. The CDR3 is made up of 13 amino acids. Germline lookup yields CDR1 LNHDA and CDR2 SQIVND (reference sequence). CDR3 coding DNA: TGTGCCAGTAGCCTGGACAGGGACTATGGCTACACCTTC. It translates to CASSLDRDYGYTF.

V and J are TRBV7-9 and TRBJ2-1; TRBD2 aligns across 7 bases. After removal of 4 bases from V and 15 bases from J, the junction contained 12 bases not matched to a gene. CDR1 is SEHNR, CDR2 FQNEAQ, per germline (reference sequence). The CDR3 length is 13 residues. For the CDR3, the DNA is TGTGCCAGCAGCTCAGGACTAGGACTCGCCATGTTCTTC. This sequence encodes CASSSGLGLAMFF.

V gene TRBV6-5 combines with J gene TRBJ1-5; maybe TRBD1 (6 bases). CDR1 and CDR2 (germline): MNHEY, SVGAGI. This CDR3 contains 14 residues. V was shortened by 5 bases and J by 5 bases, with 13 bases between the two germline ends. The CDR3 sequence: CASSIGGGHQPQHF. The CDR3 bases are TGTGCCAGCAGTATCGGGGGGGGCCATCAGCCCCAGCATTTT.